This TCR beta chain appears in the sequencing data of a study of T-cell memory formation after mild COVID-19. Overall study: TCR clustering was largely donor specific. Whole-study results and caveats: Pre-infection memory harbored some responding clones, suggesting cross-reactive memory joined. The authors left the SARS-CoV-2 specificity of second-wave clones peaking on day 37 unconfirmed. Chiefly within CM and EM were the contracting CD4+ clones; CD8+ ones were within EMRA.

This clonotype has just one count. Its specificity is not known. This CDR3 spans 14 amino acids. Trimming took off 6 bases at V and 2 bases at J, with 11 bases between the two ends. Using its own MiXCR run on the 5' RACE reads, TCRdb lists one record per CDR3 protein. The table lists around 130,000 distinct CDR3 sequences, around 15% of them singletons. The rearrangement links TRBV12-3 or TRBV12-4 to TRBJ2-1; possibly TRBD2 for D (6 bases). Material for sequencing was PBMCs or a T cell subset sorted from them (not recorded which). The sequence was collected from an adult woman who had mild COVID-19 (a few samples of this study predate the infection). Cell type and time point are not known. CDR3 region: CASSVADPYNEQFF. In DNA form, the CDR3 reads TGTGCCAGCAGCGTAGCGGACCCCTACAATGAGCAGTTCTTC.